This passage covers 5 T cell receptor beta chains from one sample sequenced in a study of persistence of HIV-infected CD4 T cells. The libraries were made with immunoSEQ version 4 in survey mode. Libraries were prepared by immunoSEQ multiplex PCR; TCRdb keeps only in-frame clonotypes and omits some of them. The sample lists about 20,000 clones, 55% to 65% occurring once. The stimulus was an HIV-1 Gag 15-mer peptide pool, about 1.1 ug/peptide/mL. CD4+ T cells upregulating both CD40 ligand and CD69 were sorted as responding cells. For these receptors, no antigen is known. The sequenced sample was CD4+ T cells sorted from PBMCs after approximately 20-hour stimulation, obtained from a patient who received antiretroviral therapy. Receptors originate from an adult woman with HIV who was CMV-seropositive.

V gene TRBV5-1 combines with J gene TRBJ1-2; TRBD1 matches 7 bases. This CDR3 comprises 14 residues. Trimming at V came to 0 bases and at J to 6 bases, leaving 5 bases not matched to a gene. Germline V gene data show CDR1 as SGHRS and CDR2 as YFSETQ. The CDR3 region has the DNA TGCGCCAGCAGCTTGGGGACAGGAGGACATGGCTACACCTTC. It codes for CASSLGTGGHGYTF.

The CDR3 DNA sequence: TGTGCCAGCAGTTTGGGACGCTTAGAAGCTTTCTTT. This sequence encodes CASSLGRLEAFF. The genes are TRBV12-3 or TRBV12-4 and TRBJ1-1; a possible D gene is TRBD1 (5 bases). The CDR3 sequence is 12 residues long. The V gene lost 3 bases and the J gene lost 8 bases, with 10 bases spanning the gap.

This clone has only a few counts. The chain has TRBV6-6 and TRBJ2-7; a possible D gene is TRBD1 (6 bases). Germline V gene lookup returns CDR1 MNHNY and CDR2 SVGAGI (reference sequence). V dropped 6 bases and J dropped 1 base, with 13 bases sitting between them. The CDR3 is made up of 14 amino acids. This chain's CDR3 is CASRRGHESYEQYV. DNA of the CDR3: TGTGCCAGCAGGAGGGGACACGAGTCCTACGAGCAGTACGTC.

This chain connects TRBV10-2 to TRBJ2-4; possibly TRBD2 for D (5 bases). The CDR3 consists of 15 residues. CDR1 is WSHSY and CDR2 is SAAADI in the germline V gene. Trimming removed 6 bases at V and 0 bases at J, with 12 bases between. The CDR3 here is CASSSSGLAKNIQYF. The CDR3 DNA reads as TGCGCCAGCAGCTCCTCCGGACTAGCCAAAAACATTCAGTACTTC.

This clone showed up just a few times. The genes are TRBV10-1 and TRBJ2-5; 8 bases are shared with TRBD1. The CDR3 is 13 residues long. The junction had 7 bases not matched to a gene; V was cut back by 8 bases and J by 5 bases. Germline V gene sequence: CDR1 WNHNN, CDR2 SYGVQD (reference sequence). This CDR3 reads CASGPGGAETQYF. The DNA of the CDR3 is TGCGCCAGCGGTCCAGGGGGCGCGGAGACCCAGTACTTC.